These 12 T cell receptor beta chains were sequenced from one sample in a study of T cell responses to AZD1222 COVID-19 vaccine. Assay: immunoSEQ multiplex PCR; the TCRdb copy retains only in-frame clones and omits some. The sample consists of around 50,000 clones, about 88% of them appearing once. The sample consisted of peripheral blood, taken on day 0 of AZD1222 vaccination. All receptors derive from an adult in good health.

The V gene is TRBV2, the J gene TRBJ1-2; no firm D call. The CDR3 consists of 14 residues. Trimming removed 1 base at V and 8 bases at J, with 14 bases between. From germline, CDR1 is SNHLY and CDR2 FYNNEI. The CDR3 is CASSEETAPAGYTF. Written as DNA, the CDR3 is TGTGCCAGCAGTGAAGAAACGGCTCCAGCGGGCTACACCTTC.

The genes are TRBV4-3 and TRBJ1-2; D remains ambiguous. CDR1 is LGHNA and CDR2 is YSLEER in the germline V gene. This CDR3 is built from 13 residues. The ends were cut back, 0 bases at V and 8 bases at J, with 10 bases in the middle. DNA of the CDR3: TGCGCCAGCAGCCAAGACCTCGGTTGGGGCTACACCTTC. This translates into CASSQDLGWGYTF.

The chain uses TRBV28 and TRBJ1-3; unclear D gene. Trimming removed 10 bases at V and 2 bases at J, with 12 bases between. The CDR3 contains 13 residues. Germline V gives CDR1 MDHEN, CDR2 SYDVKM. CDR3 amino acids: CATRKGTGNTIYF. The DNA of the CDR3 is TGTGCCACCCGAAAAGGGACTGGAAACACCATATATTTT.

V is TRBV5-5 and J is TRBJ1-1; tentatively, D is TRBD1 (6 bases). The germline V gene has CDR1 SGHKS and CDR2 YYEKEE (reference sequence). CDR3 length: 16 amino acids. Deletions cut 1 base from V and 1 base from J, with 14 bases between. CDR3: CASSLRGGRENTEAFF. As DNA, the CDR3 is TGTGCCAGCAGCTTGCGGGGGGGCAGGGAGAACACTGAAGCTTTCTTT.

This clone was counted between two and nine times. This rearrangement joins TRBV15 to TRBJ2-5; D tentatively reads TRBD1 or TRBD2 (6 bases each). CDR3 length: 17 residues. The ends were cut back, 3 bases at V and 4 bases at J, with 21 bases in the middle. Germline V gives CDR1 LNHNV, CDR2 YYDKDF (reference sequence). This CDR3 is CATSSPKGGGRAETQYF. The CDR3 coding sequence is TGTGCCACCAGCAGTCCCAAAGGGGGAGGACGAGCAGAGACCCAGTACTTC.

There are a few counts of this clone. The chain employs TRBV19 and TRBJ2-7, with 9 bases matching TRBD1. After removal of 3 bases from V and 6 bases from J, the junction contained 12 bases not matched to a gene. Germline CDR1 and CDR2: LNHDA and SQIVND (reference sequence). The CDR3 has 16 amino acids. The CDR3 DNA follows: TGTGCCAGTAGTATCCCCCCGGGACAGGGACGGGTCGAGCAGTACTTC. Translating gives CASSIPPGQGRVEQYF.

Only one count was recorded for this clone. The CDR3 region has the DNA TGTGCCAGTAGTGATCCCGGGCAGGCGGCCAGCTACGAGCAGTACTTC. This encodes CASSDPGQAASYEQYF. The genes are TRBV19 and TRBJ2-7; D unclear. The germline V gene has CDR1 LNHDA and CDR2 SQIVND (reference sequence). The CDR3 is made up of 16 amino acids. Between the trimmed V and J ends, which lost 5 bases and 3 bases, there was a span of 20 bases.

This chain connects TRBV7-9 to TRBJ1-1; no reliable D call. Deletions cut 2 bases from V and 2 bases from J, with 12 bases between. The germline V gene encodes CDR1 SEHNR and CDR2 FQNEAQ (reference sequence). The CDR3 consists of 15 residues. The CDR3: CASSLQAYRNTEAFF. CDR3 coding DNA: TGTGCCAGCAGCTTACAGGCGTACCGTAACACTGAAGCTTTCTTT.

The gene calls are TRBV7-2 and TRBJ2-2; no clear D. The ends were cut back, 1 base at V and 4 bases at J, with 10 bases in the middle. This CDR3 contains 15 residues. Germline CDR1 SGHTA, CDR2 FQGNSA. CDR3 sequence reads: CASSLDLVRTGELFF. The CDR3 DNA sequence: TGTGCCAGCAGCTTAGACTTAGTTCGCACCGGGGAGCTGTTTTTT.

The chain carries TRBV28 and TRBJ2-5, with a weak D call TRBD2 (5 bases). Trimming took 6 bases from V and 2 from J, leaving 16 bases between them. Germline V gene sequence: CDR1 MDHEN, CDR2 SYDVKM. The CDR3 consists of 15 residues. For the CDR3, the DNA is TGTGCCAGCAGAACTTCTGGGTCGGGGCAAGAGACCCAGTACTTC. This encodes CASRTSGSGQETQYF.

The gene calls are TRBV7-9 and TRBJ2-1; D unresolved. Germline values: CDR1 SEHNR, CDR2 FQNEAQ (reference sequence). V was trimmed by 1 base and J by 3 bases, leaving 7 bases between them. There are 14 residues in the CDR3. The CDR3 nucleotides read TGTGCCAGCAGCTTAGTGGGAAGCTACAATGAGCAGTTCTTC. Translating gives CASSLVGSYNEQFF.

This chain joins TRBV7-9 and TRBJ2-2; D is ambiguous. Trimming shortened V by 3 bases and J by 10 bases, and 9 bases separated the two germline ends. CDR1 and CDR2 from the germline V gene are SEHNR and FQNEAQ (reference sequence). The CDR3 consists of 12 residues. The CDR3 reads CASSLSRVELFF. The CDR3, as DNA: TGTGCCAGCAGCTTGAGTCGCGTGGAGCTGTTTTTT. Full variable domain (outside the CDR3, taken from reference TRBV7-9 and TRBJ2-2): DTGVSQNPRHKITKRGQNVTFRCDPISEHNRLYWYRQTLGQGPEFLTYFQNEAQLEKSRLLSDRFSAERPKGSFSTLEIQRTEQGDSAMYLCASSLSRVELFFGEGSRLTVL.